A selection of T cell receptor beta chains follows, all from one sample in a study of radiation and T cells in renal cell carcinoma. Profiling relied on immunoSEQ multiplex PCR, and the TCRdb table lists in-frame clones only, not all of them. This sample has 30,000 to 40,000 clones, with 81% found just once. The sequencing used blood, collected from a patient whose treatment included radiotherapy and nephrectomy. These receptors came from a man in his fifties or sixties with renal cell carcinoma. The CDR3 runs from the conserved cysteine through the conserved F or W.

TRBJ2-2	TRBV6-5	CASSRTGNTGELFF
TRBJ2-2	TRBV19	CASTPGSRELFF
TRBJ1-5	TRBV6-6	CASSSLGRQPQHF
TRBJ1-6	TRBV5-6	CASTSVGLGSPLHF
TRBJ2-7	TRBV5-1	CASSRTGAGDGEQYF
TRBJ2-7	TRBV6-1	CASSDFGILGYEQYF
TRBJ2-1	TRBV5-4	CASSSERGAHEQFF
TRBJ1-2	TRBV7-3	CASSLTRQNGGYTF
TRBJ1-1	TRBV18	CASSRYGEEAFF
TRBJ2-7	TRBV5-4	CASSPTDRGIYEQYF
TRBJ1-5	TRBV7-2	CASSFGQGQIYSNQPQHF
TRBJ1-5	TRBV7-8	CASSLAFKPQHF
TRBJ1-5	TRBV7-2	CASSLGRAEPQHF
TRBJ2-7	TRBV5-5	CASSLGLGRAREQYF
TRBJ2-1	TRBV14	CASSQDLVAGTQFF
TRBJ2-7	TRBV5-4	CASSPASGSYEQYF
TRBJ2-5	TRBV6-6	CASSLTGETQYF
TRBJ1-1	TRBV7-6	CASSLAGANTEAFF
TRBJ2-1	TRBV9	CASSLAGYNEQFF
TRBJ2-2	TRBV7-8	CASSPTRTTGGITGELFF
TRBJ1-1	TRBV6-1	CASRWDRGTEAFF
TRBJ2-1	TRBV18	CASSPAVAGGTYNEQFF
TRBJ2-3	TRBV19	CASSPRGSGGLDTQYF
TRBJ1-1	TRBV6-6	CASKTGGSGTEAFF
TRBJ1-1	TRBV2	CASSELAGKAFF
TRBJ2-1	TRBV27	CASSVSGIYNEQFF
TRBJ2-1	TRBV9	CASSRGFNEQFF
TRBJ2-2	TRBV29-1	CSVLGRGDTGELFF
TRBJ2-1	TRBV6-1	CASSEYESEQFF
TRBJ2-1	TRBV2	CASSDLSGGITYNEQFF
TRBJ1-4	TRBV30	CAWSKTAEKLFF
TRBJ2-3	TRBV5-1	CASSGDSRADTQYF